This is a list of T cell receptor beta chains from one sample in a study of glioma-infiltrating T cells. TCRdb ran MiXCR on the multiplex PCR reads and lists one entry per CDR3 protein. The sample consists of 44,000 or so distinct CDR3 sequences, 20% to 25% of them appearing once. Sample: glioma tissue, nonneoplastic brain tissue, or PBMCs (not recorded which). These receptors originate from a human donor with low-grade glioma or glioblastoma, undergoing nonglioma brain surgery, or in good health (not recorded which). Both conserved end residues are part of each CDR3.

>TRBJ2-7|TRBV5-5
CASSSEAYEQYF
>TRBJ2-3|TRBV12-3/TRBV12-4
CVSSLSRRDTQYF
>TRBJ2-5|TRBV6-1
CASSYGGQETQYF
>TRBJ2-5|TRBV7-9
CASSLSSREQETQYF
>TRBJ2-1|TRBV7-2
CASSPSGDSSYNEQFF
>TRBJ1-5|TRBV28
CASSLRTGYSNQPQHF
>TRBJ2-1|TRBV28
CASRRSPGLALGRGYNEQFF
>TRBJ1-5|TRBV18
CASSPGQGPLEPQHF
>TRBJ2-6|TRBV2
CASRLTGTTISGANVLTF
>TRBJ2-2|TRBV15
CATSKGNTGELFF
>TRBJ2-3|TRBV19
CASSHWTRSTDTQYF
>TRBJ2-5|TRBV20-1
CSVPGQGQETQYF
>TRBJ2-2|TRBV29-1
CSVASGSNTGELFF
>TRBJ1-5|TRBV7-9
CASSLGGGSEGPQHF
>TRBJ2-3|TRBV7-2
CASSIGPHTDTQYF
>TRBJ2-1|TRBV11-1
CASRDTSGGPHEQFF
>TRBJ2-5|TRBV29-1
CSVAGEARETQYF
>TRBJ2-2|TRBV3-1
CASSLTDRHTGELFF